This T cell receptor beta chain is drawn from a study of blood T cell repertoires in COVID-19. The germline CDR1 and CDR2 sequences are SGHTA and FQGNSA. This CDR3 contains 15 residues. The junction had 11 bases not matched to a gene; V was cut back by 4 bases and J by 6 bases. Method: immunoSEQ multiplex PCR; TCRdb's copy keeps in-frame clones and lacks some. The repertoire has over 200,000 clones, approximately 84% of them found once; the top ten carry approximately 4.4%. The V gene is TRBV7-2, the J gene TRBJ2-7; 8 bases agree with TRBD2. The sequencing input was peripheral blood. This TCR was recovered from a man aged 50-59 years with active or convalescent COVID-19. The CDR3, as DNA: TGTGCCAGCAGCTCCTACCTCGGGGGGGCACCCGAGCAGTACTTC. Translated: CASSSYLGGAPEQYF.